The next 15 T cell receptor beta chains were all read from a single sample in a study of blood T cell repertoires in COVID-19. Only in-frame clones appear in the TCRdb table, and some are missing; sequencing was by immunoSEQ multiplex PCR. The top ten hold 0.72% of the sample, which has hundreds of thousands of clones, 80% to 90% seen once. Sequenced material: peripheral blood. Source of these receptors: a man in his forties with acute or convalescent COVID-19.

This chain connects TRBV5-1 to TRBJ2-1; 7 bases align to TRBD1. The germline V gene has CDR1 SGHRS and CDR2 YFSETQ. The CDR3 consists of 14 residues. Losses at the gene ends were 5 bases for V and 5 bases for J; bases not matched to a gene: 7. This CDR3 is CASSVQGLDNEQFF. In nucleotides, the CDR3 is TGCGCCAGCAGTGTACAGGGGCTTGACAATGAGCAGTTCTTC. The whole variable domain, filled in from reference TRBV5-1 and TRBJ2-1, reads KAGVTQTPRYLIKTRGQQVTLSCSPISGHRSVSWYQQTPGQGLQFLFEYFSETQRNKGNFPGRFSGRQFSNSRSEMNVSTLELGDSALYLCASSVQGLDNEQFFGPGTRLTVL.

The chain uses TRBV5-5 and TRBJ2-7, with D perhaps matching TRBD2 (6 bases). The V and J ends lost 0 bases and 0 bases respectively, with 10 bases between them. Germline V gives CDR1 SGHKS, CDR2 YYEKEE (reference sequence). The CDR3 extends over 15 amino acids. Written as DNA, the CDR3 is TGTGCCAGCAGCTTGGTTGGAGGGAGCTCCTACGAGCAGTACTTC. It yields the protein CASSLVGGSSYEQYF.

The rearrangement joins TRBV5-1 to TRBJ2-5, with 8 bases lining up with TRBD2. Trimming removed 0 bases from V and 3 bases from J; junction bases left unmatched: 4. The CDR3 runs to 15 residues. The germline V gene encodes CDR1 SGHRS and CDR2 YFSETQ. For the CDR3, the DNA is TGCGCCAGCAGCTTGGGTAGCGGGATGAAAGAGACCCAGTACTTC. It yields the protein CASSLGSGMKETQYF. Using reference TRBV5-1 and TRBJ2-5 for the parts outside the CDR3, the full variable domain is KAGVTQTPRYLIKTRGQQVTLSCSPISGHRSVSWYQQTPGQGLQFLFEYFSETQRNKGNFPGRFSGRQFSNSRSEMNVSTLELGDSALYLCASSLGSGMKETQYFGPGTRLLVL.

The chain carries TRBV14 and TRBJ1-1, with D tentatively TRBD1 (5 bases). Germline V gene data show CDR1 as SGHDN and CDR2 as FVKESK. Trimming stripped 2 bases from V and 1 base from J, with 14 bases between. This CDR3 has 16 residues. CDR3 sequence (DNA): TGTGCCAGCAGCCAACTAGGGGAAACGGAGAACACTGAAGCTTTCTTT. Amino acids: CASSQLGETENTEAFF.

A single count supports this clone. The chain links TRBV19 to TRBJ2-7; 9 bases match TRBD1. The CDR3 loop spans 15 amino acids. The V gene end was trimmed by 4 bases and the J gene end by 7 bases; junction bases not matched to a gene: 11. Germline lookup yields CDR1 LNHDA and CDR2 SQIVND (reference sequence). CDR3: CASSTLGQGLWEQYF. The CDR3 DNA follows: TGTGCCAGTAGTACCTTGGGACAGGGACTTTGGGAGCAGTACTTC.

The chain is built from TRBV7-2 and TRBJ1-3; D perhaps matches TRBD1 (6 bases). The CDR3 contains 17 residues. V lost 1 base and J 4 bases, leaving 17 bases between the germline ends. Germline CDR1 is SGHTA and CDR2 is FQGNSA. Here the CDR3 reads CASSLVGPGATGNTIYF. In DNA, the CDR3 is TGTGCCAGCAGCTTAGTTGGCCCAGGGGCGACGGGAAACACCATATATTTT.

This chain uses TRBV6-5 with TRBJ2-2; the D gene is possibly TRBD1 (6 bases). CDR3 length equals 15 residues. Trimming took off 9 bases at V and 2 bases at J, with 16 bases between the two ends. Germline V CDR1 and CDR2: MNHEY, SVGAGI. The CDR3 sequence is CASNSGTLNTGELFF. The CDR3 region has the DNA TGTGCCAGTAATTCCGGGACACTTAACACCGGGGAGCTGTTTTTT.

The V and J genes are TRBV5-8 and TRBJ1-6; possible D gene TRBD1, 6 bases. Germline CDR1 reads SGHTS; CDR2 reads YDEGEE. The CDR3 is made up of 15 amino acids. V was clipped by 5 bases and J by 0 bases, with 9 bases between them. CDR3 DNA: TGTGCCAGCAGATCGGACAGCTCCTATAATTCACCCCTCCACTTT. Its protein product is CASRSDSSYNSPLHF.

V and J are TRBV4-1 and TRBJ2-2; perhaps TRBD2 as D (6 bases). The germline V gene has CDR1 MGHRA and CDR2 YSYEKL. The ends were cut back, 1 base at V and 1 base at J, with 10 bases in the middle. The CDR3 sequence is 16 residues long. This CDR3 reads CASSQGRGGNTGELFF. Here the CDR3 DNA reads TGCGCCAGCAGCCAAGGGAGGGGCGGGAACACCGGGGAGCTGTTTTTT.

This sequence joins TRBV14 and TRBJ1-6, with TRBD1 as a possible D gene (6 bases). CDR1 SGHDN and CDR2 FVKESK come from the germline V gene. Trimming removed 1 base at V and 10 bases at J, with 17 bases between. The CDR3 is 16 residues long. The CDR3 here is CASSQVGGGVGSPLHF. In DNA form, the CDR3 reads TGTGCCAGCAGCCAAGTAGGGGGGGGAGTCGGCTCACCCCTCCACTTT. Full variable domain (rest looked up from reference TRBV14 and TRBJ1-6): EAGVTQFPSHSVIEKGQTVTLRCDPISGHDNLYWYRRVMGKEIKFLLHFVKESKQDESGMPNNRFLAERTGGTYSTLKVQPAELEDSGVYFCASSQVGGGVGSPLHFGNGTRLTVT.

V gene TRBV7-9 combines with J gene TRBJ2-1, with 7 bases matching TRBD2. Germline values: CDR1 SEHNR, CDR2 FQNEAQ (reference sequence). This CDR3 region has 15 residues. The J segment lost 4 bases and the V segment lost 4 bases, leaving 7 bases of the junction unmatched. Written as DNA, the CDR3 is TGTGCCAGCAGCTCTACTAGCGAGGTTTACAATGAGCAGTTCTTC. This encodes CASSSTSEVYNEQFF.

This sequence joins TRBV3-1 (or the pseudogene TRBV3-2) and TRBJ1-6, with a tentative D call TRBD1 (5 bases). Trimming removed 1 base at V and 3 bases at J, with 7 bases between. The CDR3 is made up of 15 amino acids. Germline V gene sequence: CDR1 LGHDT, CDR2 YNNKEL (reference sequence). CDR3 DNA: TGTGCCAGCAGCCAAGCCAGGGTCTATAATTCACCCCTCCACTTT. Residues: CASSQARVYNSPLHF.

The chain employs TRBV7-9 and TRBJ2-3, with 10 bases that match TRBD2. Germline trimming cut 5 bases from V and 1 base from J; bases unmatched to any gene: 3. The CDR3 runs 15 residues. CDR1 and CDR2 (germline): SEHNR, FQNEAQ (reference sequence). The CDR3, as DNA: TGTGCCAGCAGCCAACTAGCGGGGCGCACAGATACGCAGTATTTT. The encoded protein is CASSQLAGRTDTQYF.

The chain recombines TRBV5-1 with TRBJ2-5; 7 nucleotides agree with TRBD1. Unmatched junction bases numbered 3, after V lost 2 bases and J lost 5 bases. Germline CDR1 SGHRS, CDR2 YFSETQ. This CDR3 contains 13 residues. Here the CDR3 DNA reads TGCGCCAGCAGCTTAGGGGGCCGGGAGACCCAGTACTTC. This translates into CASSLGGRETQYF.

The gene calls are TRBV24-1 and TRBJ2-1, with 11 bases matching TRBD1. The CDR3 runs to 14 residues. V trimming: 3 bases; J trimming: 9 bases; junction bases outside the gene matches: 3. The germline gives CDR1 KGHDR, CDR2 SFDVKD. The CDR3, as DNA: TGTGCCACCAGTGATGCCGGGACAGGGGGTGAGCAGTTCTTC. It codes for CATSDAGTGGEQFF.